The clone carrying this TCR beta chain has a handful of counts. These data come from a study of blood T cells in healthy people across ages. A sample-barcoded 5' primer and a J-beta primer mix were used in a second PCR of roughly 6 to 12 cycles. TCRdb fed the 5' RACE reads into MiXCR, producing one record per CDR3 protein. Among 650,000 to 900,000 distinct CDR3 sequences listed, around 68% were seen once. Trimming stripped 5 bases from V and 4 bases from J, with 11 bases between. CDR3 length equals 13 residues. Sequencing input: blood. This chain joins TRBV12-3 or TRBV12-4 and TRBJ1-1, with D uncertain. This sequence was found in a man aged 30 to 39 in good health. The CDR3 DNA reads TGTGCCAGCAGTCGGGATCGTTCCACTGAAGCTTTCTTT. It specifies CASSRDRSTEAFF.